This paragraph reports one TCR beta chain. The target antigen is unknown. This entry comes from a study of Ad26.COV2.S vaccination and SARS-CoV-2 variants. Background on the study: Donor was assigned to the Ad26.COV2.S arm of trial COV1001. The study gave Ad26.COV2.S intramuscularly, once or twice 56 days apart.

The ends lost 6 bases at V and 0 bases at J; junction bases unmatched: 4. CDR1 is MRHNA, CDR2 SNTAGT, per germline. The CDR3 runs 15 residues. Treatment defined: over 15 received Ad26.COV2.S at low or high dose, single or two shots; a few received placebo; per-sample allocation not given. Day 63 after the first injection of vaccine or placebo was the sampling time. Sequenced by immunoSEQ multiplex PCR; TCRdb stores in-frame clones only, minus some. Among approximately 250,000 clones listed, around 90% were seen once. Findings and limits, study-wide: Following vaccination, spike-specific CD8+ and CD4+ T cell responses reportedly exhibited substantial breadth.

The material sequenced was peripheral blood, taken in a trial of Ad26.COV2.S vaccine versus placebo. The TCR was taken from a person between 18 and 59 years old who received the Ad26.COV2.S COVID-19 vaccine or a placebo. The chain employs TRBV6-4 and TRBJ2-3; 9 nucleotides line up with TRBD2. CDR3 sequence: CASRATSGSTDTQYF. The CDR3 coding sequence is TGTGCCAGCAGGGCGACTAGCGGAAGCACAGATACGCAGTATTTT.